This TCR beta chain was identified during a study of T cells in Graves' hyperthyroidism and ophthalmopathy. Uncontrolled infection, other autoimmune disease, pregnancy or lactation disqualified patients from enrolment. Researchers amplified the TCR beta CDR3 regions from RNA transcripts. First-round RT-PCR of the TCR CDR3 relied on the HTBI primer set. Via MiXCR, TCRdb re-called the multiplex PCR reads, giving one row per CDR3 protein. Of some 440,000 distinct CDR3 sequences detected, 15% to 19% appear once; the ten largest clones hold almost 8%. Germline V gives CDR1 SQVTM, CDR2 ANQGSEA. CDR3 length: 12 amino acids. V was clipped by 5 bases and J by 6 bases, with 13 bases between them. This clonotype was seen at least ten times.

This chain joins TRBV29-1 and TRBJ1-1; D is ambiguous. This TCR was sampled from a woman in her late teens or twenties with Graves' hyperthyroidism. Sequencing was carried out using blood. CDR3 sequence (DNA): TGCAGCGTTCGGGTTTTGAGGGCTGAAGCTTTCTTT. It is translated as CSVRVLRAEAFF.